This record covers a single T cell receptor (beta chain). Its antigen remains undetermined. No base quality information exists; no much larger clone differs at one position. This record belongs to a study of OX40 agonist ivuxolimab in advanced cancers. Notes on the research overall: Ivuxolimab was an agonistic, fully human IgG2 monoclonal antibody directed against OX40 (CD134), a costimulatory receptor. Intravenous ivuxolimab was administered to patients every 2 weeks at six dose levels: 0.01, 0.1, 0.3, 1.5, 3 and 10 mg/kg. Among the roughly 50 dose-escalation patients, approximately 20 had hepatocellular carcinoma, 15 or so melanoma, 9 renal cell carcinoma and 9 head and neck cancer. In the dose-escalation cohort, approximately 82% of patients were male, and the mean age was approximately 60 years, with a range of about 20 to 79. Prior anti-PD-1, anti-PD-L1 or anti-CTLA-4 therapy was permitted, and roughly two fifths of dose-escalation patients had received checkpoint inhibitors. Partial responses occurred in three dose-escalation patients, of whom one had hepatocellular carcinoma and two had cutaneous melanoma. The point of sequencing TCRbeta in the periphery was to test whether ivuxolimab changed TCR sequence diversity and drove clonal T-cell expansion. The paper covers the monotherapy dose-escalation part of the phase I ivuxolimab trial, which included N ≈ 52 patients. Points the paper makes about the study in general: Low levels of normalized T-cell clonal expansion were also shown by some nonresponding patients. At doses from 0.1 to 3.0 mg/kg, clonal expansion was seen in both CD4+ and CD8+ blood T cells between baseline and week 6. After ivuxolimab, more expanded clones were found on average in CD8+ T cells than in CD4+ T cells. Which antigens the clonally expanded peripheral T cells were specific for was not determined. In partial responders in the 0.1-3.0 mg/kg groups, normalized peripheral clonal expansion was found to be among the lowest, especially among CD8+ T cells.

The trial excluded patients who had a history of autoimmune disease or were on systemic immunosuppression. Peripheral blood for TCR sequencing was drawn from every dose cohort at baseline, at cycle 4 day 1 and at cycle 7 day 1. Samples were obtained from an open-label, multicenter, first-in-human phase I dose-escalation trial of ivuxolimab. The trial enrolled adults with locally advanced or metastatic head and neck squamous cell, hepatocellular, melanoma or renal cell carcinoma. Before TCR sequencing, CD4+ and CD8+ T cells were separately sorted from peripheral blood. At the junction V is shortened by 1 base and J by 7 bases, with 12 bases in between. Taken from the germline V gene, the CDR1 and CDR2 loops are SGHDT and YYEEEE. The CDR3 holds 14 amino acids from the cysteine to the phenylalanine. Just CDR3 DNA is preserved here, 42 bases in frame from base 1. Genomic DNA was extracted from sorted cells for sequencing of the TCRbeta CDR3 region. TCRbeta CDR3 regions were sequenced using the immunoSEQ Assay. Sourced from immuneACCESS, this table was stored by TCRdb with only in-frame sequences that have V and J called. A share of the clones is absent; for the studies checked, an unresolved V gene accounts for under half, and the remainder has no known explanation. The sample yields about 55,000 clones; 88% were counted once. 6.9% of the sample is taken by the ten largest.

Sequenced material: CD4+ or CD8+ T cells sorted from blood, taken in a trial of the OX40 agonist ivuxolimab. In this chain, TRBV5-6 is recombined with TRBJ1-5, and perhaps TRBD1 as D gene, on 6 matching bases. The TCR originated in an adult with an advanced solid tumor such as melanoma, head and neck, liver or kidney cancer. For the CDR3, the sequence is CASSLRGEGQPQHF. The nucleotide sequence reads as follows: TGTGCCAGCAGCTTGAGGGGGGAGGGACAGCCCCAGCATTTT. The CDR3 plus the reference TRBV5-6 and TRBJ1-5 genes for the other parts give the full variable domain: DAGVTQSPTHLIKTRGQQVTLRCSPKSGHDTVSWYQQALGQGPQFIFQYYEEEERQRGNFPDRFSGHQFPNYSSELNVNALLLGDSALYLCASSLRGEGQPQHFGDGTRLSIL.